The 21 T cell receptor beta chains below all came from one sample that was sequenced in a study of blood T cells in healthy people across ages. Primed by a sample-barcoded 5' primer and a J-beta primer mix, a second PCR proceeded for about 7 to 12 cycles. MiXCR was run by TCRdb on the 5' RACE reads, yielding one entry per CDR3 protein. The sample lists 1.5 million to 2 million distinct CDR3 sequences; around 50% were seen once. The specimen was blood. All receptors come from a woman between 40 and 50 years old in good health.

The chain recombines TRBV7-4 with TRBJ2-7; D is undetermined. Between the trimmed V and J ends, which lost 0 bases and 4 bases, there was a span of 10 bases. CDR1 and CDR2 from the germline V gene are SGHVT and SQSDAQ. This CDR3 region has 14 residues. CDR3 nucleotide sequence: TGTGCCAGCAGCTTAGCGCTCGGGTGGTACGAGCAGTACTTC. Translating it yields CASSLALGWYEQYF.

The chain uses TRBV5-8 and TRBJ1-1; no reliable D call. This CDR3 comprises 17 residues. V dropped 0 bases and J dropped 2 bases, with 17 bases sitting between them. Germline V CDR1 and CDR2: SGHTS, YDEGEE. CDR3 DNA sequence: TGTGCCAGCAGCTTGGATTGGCCAGAAGATACCAACACTGAAGCTTTCTTT. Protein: CASSLDWPEDTNTEAFF.

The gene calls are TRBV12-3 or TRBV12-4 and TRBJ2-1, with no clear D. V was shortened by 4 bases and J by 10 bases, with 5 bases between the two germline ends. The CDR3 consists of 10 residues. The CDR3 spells CASSSKEQFF. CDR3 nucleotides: TGTGCCAGCAGTTCGAAGGAGCAGTTCTTC.

CDR3 residues: CASSHYTEWGERGTQYF. The CDR3 DNA reads as TGCGCCAGCAGCCACTACACGGAGTGGGGGGAGCGAGGTACGCAGTATTTT. This sequence joins TRBV5-1 and TRBJ2-3; TRBD2 might be the D (6 bases). The CDR3 runs 17 residues. The ends were cut back, 4 bases at V and 8 bases at J, with 26 bases in the middle. Germline CDR1 reads SGHRS; CDR2 reads YFSETQ.

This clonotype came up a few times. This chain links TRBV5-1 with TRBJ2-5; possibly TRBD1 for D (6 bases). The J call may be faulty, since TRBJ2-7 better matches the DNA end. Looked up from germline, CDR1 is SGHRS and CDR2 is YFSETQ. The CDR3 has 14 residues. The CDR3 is CASREQGTHHEQYF. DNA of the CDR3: TGCGCCAGCAGGGAACAGGGAACCCACCACGAGCAGTACTTC.

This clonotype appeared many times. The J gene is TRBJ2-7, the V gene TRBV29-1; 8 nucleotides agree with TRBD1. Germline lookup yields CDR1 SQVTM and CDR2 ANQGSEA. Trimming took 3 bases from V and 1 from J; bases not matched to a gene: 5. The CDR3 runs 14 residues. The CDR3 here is CSVEDRDRSYEQYF. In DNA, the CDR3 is TGCAGCGTTGAGGACCGGGACAGGTCCTACGAGCAGTACTTC.

CDR3 protein: CASSRETGGVGTDTQYF. For the CDR3, the DNA is TGTGCCAGCAGCCGCGAAACGGGGGGCGTTGGGACAGATACGCAGTATTTT. The chain carries TRBV7-9 and TRBJ2-3, with D maybe TRBD2 (7 bases). Per germline, CDR1 SEHNR and CDR2 FQNEAQ (reference sequence). The germline V and J ends were trimmed by 5 bases and 3 bases, with 21 bases remaining between them. The CDR3 runs 17 residues.

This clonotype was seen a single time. The CDR3: CASSLRTNTQYF. The CDR3 DNA reads TGTGCCAGCAGCTTAAGGACGAATACGCAGTATTTT. The rearrangement joins TRBV7-2 to TRBJ2-3; D gene uncertain. The V gene lost 2 bases and the J gene lost 7 bases, with 7 bases spanning the gap. CDR1 is SGHTA, CDR2 FQGNSA, per germline. The CDR3 runs 12 residues.

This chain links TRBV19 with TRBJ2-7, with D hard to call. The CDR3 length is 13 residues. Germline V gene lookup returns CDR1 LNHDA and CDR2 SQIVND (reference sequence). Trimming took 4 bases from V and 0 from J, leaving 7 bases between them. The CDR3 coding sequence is TGTGCCAGTAGTACCCATTCCTCCTACGAGCAGTACTTC. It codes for CASSTHSSYEQYF.

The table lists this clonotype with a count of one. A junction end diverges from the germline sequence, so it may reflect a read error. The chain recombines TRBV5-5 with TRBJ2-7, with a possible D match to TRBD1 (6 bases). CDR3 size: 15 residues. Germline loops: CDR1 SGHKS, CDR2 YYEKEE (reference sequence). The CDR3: CAGSFVPDSFYEQYF. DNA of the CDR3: TGTGCCGGCAGCTTCGTGCCGGACAGCTTCTACGAGCAGTACTTC.

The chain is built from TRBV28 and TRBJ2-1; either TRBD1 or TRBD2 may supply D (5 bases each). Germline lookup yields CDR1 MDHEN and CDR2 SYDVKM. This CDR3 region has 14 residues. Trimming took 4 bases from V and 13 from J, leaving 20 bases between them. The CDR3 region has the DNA TGTGCCAGCAGTTCACTAGGGGAGCAAGAGACCCAGTTCTTC. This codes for CASSSLGEQETQFF.

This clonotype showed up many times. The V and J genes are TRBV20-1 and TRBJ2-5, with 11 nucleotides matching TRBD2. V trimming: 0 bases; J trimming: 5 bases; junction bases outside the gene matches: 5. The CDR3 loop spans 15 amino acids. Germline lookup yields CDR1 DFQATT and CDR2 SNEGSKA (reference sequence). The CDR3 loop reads CSARETSGIPETQYF. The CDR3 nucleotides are TGCAGTGCTAGAGAGACTAGCGGGATCCCGGAGACCCAGTACTTC.

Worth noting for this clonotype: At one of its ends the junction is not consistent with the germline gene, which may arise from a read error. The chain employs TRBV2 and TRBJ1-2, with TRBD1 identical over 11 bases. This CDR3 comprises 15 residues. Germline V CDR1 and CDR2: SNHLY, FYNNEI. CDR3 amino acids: CTSRFGTGGVHGYTF. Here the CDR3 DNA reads TGTACCAGCAGGTTCGGGACAGGGGGGGTACATGGCTACACCTTC. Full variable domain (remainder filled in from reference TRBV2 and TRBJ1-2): EPEVTQTPSHQVTQMGQEVILRCVPISNHLYFYWYRQILGQKVEFLVSFYNNEISEKSEIFDDQFSVERPDGSNFTLKIRSTKLEDSAMYFCTSRFGTGGVHGYTFGSGTRLTVV.

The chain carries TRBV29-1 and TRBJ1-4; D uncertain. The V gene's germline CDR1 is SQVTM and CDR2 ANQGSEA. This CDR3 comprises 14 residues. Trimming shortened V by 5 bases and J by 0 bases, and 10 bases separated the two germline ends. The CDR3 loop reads CSVRRSATNEKLFF. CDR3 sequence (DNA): TGCAGCGTTAGGAGATCAGCAACTAATGAAAAACTGTTTTTT.

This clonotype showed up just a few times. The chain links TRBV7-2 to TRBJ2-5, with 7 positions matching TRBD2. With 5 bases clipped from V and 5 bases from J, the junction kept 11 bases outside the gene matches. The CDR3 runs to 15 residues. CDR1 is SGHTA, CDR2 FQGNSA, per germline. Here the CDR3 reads CASSPSPLGRETQYF. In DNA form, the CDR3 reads TGTGCCAGCAGCCCCTCTCCCCTCGGGAGGGAGACCCAGTACTTC.

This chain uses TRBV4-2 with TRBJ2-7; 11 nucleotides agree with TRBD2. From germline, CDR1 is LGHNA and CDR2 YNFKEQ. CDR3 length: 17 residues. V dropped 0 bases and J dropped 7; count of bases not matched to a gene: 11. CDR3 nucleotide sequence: TGTGCCAGCAGCCAAGATGAACTAGCGGGGGAAAGCAATGAGCAGTACTTC. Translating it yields CASSQDELAGESNEQYF.

CDR3 in amino acids: CASSHRGASGYTF. For the CDR3, the DNA is TGTGCCAGCAGCCACAGAGGGGCCTCTGGCTACACCTTC. V gene TRBV14 combines with J gene TRBJ1-2; D is possibly TRBD1 (5 bases). Trimming stripped 3 bases from V and 7 bases from J, with 12 bases between. The CDR3 length is 13 residues. Germline assignment: CDR1 SGHDN and CDR2 FVKESK.

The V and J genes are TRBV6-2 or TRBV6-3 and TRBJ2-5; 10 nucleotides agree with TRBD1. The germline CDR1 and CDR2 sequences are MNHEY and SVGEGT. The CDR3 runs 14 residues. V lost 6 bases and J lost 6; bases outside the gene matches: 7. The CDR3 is CASRYRDRGQTQYF. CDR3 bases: TGTGCCAGCAGGTACAGGGACAGGGGTCAGACCCAGTACTTC.

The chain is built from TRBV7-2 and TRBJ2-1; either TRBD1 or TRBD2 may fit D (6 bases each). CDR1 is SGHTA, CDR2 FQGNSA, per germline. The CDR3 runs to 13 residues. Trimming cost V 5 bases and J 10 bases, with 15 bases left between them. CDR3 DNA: TGTGCCAGCAGCACAACAGGGAGCGGGGAGCAGTTCTTC. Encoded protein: CASSTTGSGEQFF.

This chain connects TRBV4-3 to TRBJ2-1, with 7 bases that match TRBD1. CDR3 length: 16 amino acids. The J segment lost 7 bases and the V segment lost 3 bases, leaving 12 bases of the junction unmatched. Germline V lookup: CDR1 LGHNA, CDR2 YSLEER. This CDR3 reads CASSHLKTGIKNEQFF. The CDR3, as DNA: TGCGCCAGCAGCCATCTCAAGACAGGGATCAAAAATGAGCAGTTCTTC.

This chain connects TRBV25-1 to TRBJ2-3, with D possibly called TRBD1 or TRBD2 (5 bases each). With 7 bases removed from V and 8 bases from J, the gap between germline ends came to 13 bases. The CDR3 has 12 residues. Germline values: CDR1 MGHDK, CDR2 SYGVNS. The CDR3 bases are TGTGCCAGCAAAACAGGACTTTCTACGCAGTATTTT. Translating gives CASKTGLSTQYF.